This T cell receptor beta chain was obtained from a study of human T cells and chemical hapten exposure. This sample's time point: patch test 1, 2 weeks after DPC sensitization. Treatment of the sample: therapeutic diphenylcyclopropenone sensitization with weekly scalp DPC. Alopecia patients deemed DPC-suitable, aged 18 to 70, excluding pregnancy. TCRdb redid the calling of the RACE reads with MiXCR, one entry per CDR3 protein. The sample lists 75,000 to 90,000 distinct CDR3 sequences; roughly 7.2% were seen once. This clonotype occurred many times. From germline, CDR1 is LGHNA and CDR2 YNFKEQ. The ends were cut back, 5 bases at V and 4 bases at J, with 15 bases in the middle. This CDR3 is built from 15 residues.

The genes are TRBV4-2 and TRBJ1-3, with a possible D match to TRBD1 (6 bases). The sequenced sample was whole blood, obtained in connection with sensitization to the hapten diphenylcyclopropenone (DPC). The source is a woman younger than 45 with alopecia areata. Some clones in this sample may be carry-over from other donors' samples. CDR3 in amino acids: CASSFGGARGNTIYF. CDR3 DNA sequence: TGTGCCAGCAGCTTTGGGGGGGCGCGGGGAAACACCATATATTTT.